The 7 T cell receptor beta chains presented below share a single source sample, sequenced in a study of T cells in Graves' hyperthyroidism and ophthalmopathy. Regions amplified from RNA transcripts were the TCR beta CDR3 regions. RT-PCR in the first round (using the HTBI primer set) targeted the TCR CDR3. TCRdb called the multiplex PCR reads again in MiXCR, with one record for every CDR3 protein. The data hold under 350,000 distinct CDR3 sequences, with over 15% observed a single time. The sample taken for sequencing was blood. These TCRs come from a woman aged 60-75 years with Graves' ophthalmopathy.

This clonotype was detected many times. The rearrangement joins TRBV2 to TRBJ1-6, with D tentatively TRBD1 (5 bases). The germline V and J ends were trimmed by 5 bases and 10 bases, with 15 bases remaining between them. Germline V gives CDR1 SNHLY, CDR2 FYNNEI. The CDR3 runs 14 residues. CDR3 sequence reads: CASSIRVGGSPLHF. CDR3 DNA sequence: TGTGCCAGCAGTATACGCGTTGGGGGGTCACCCCTCCACTTT.

There are a few counts of this clonotype. Since a much larger clone is just one base distant, this may be a read error. The chain has TRBV14 and TRBJ2-7, with D uncertain. Trimming removed 5 bases from V and 8 bases from J, with 16 bases in between. This CDR3 contains 13 residues. Per germline, CDR1 SGHDN and CDR2 FVKESK. CDR3 in DNA: TGTGCCAGCAGCTCTGGAGACTTCAGGAAGCAGTACTTC. Amino acids: CASSSGDFRKQYF.

There are many counts of this clonotype. J is TRBJ2-7 and V is TRBV6-1; 7 bases match TRBD1. Germline CDR1 is MNHNS and CDR2 is SASEGT. The V and J ends lost 6 bases and 0 bases, in that order; junction bases with no gene match: 8. The CDR3 is 15 residues long. This CDR3 reads CASRPRTGLSYEQYF. The CDR3 nucleotides are TGTGCCAGCAGGCCGCGGACAGGACTCTCCTACGAGCAGTACTTC.

There are many counts of this clonotype. The chain uses TRBV27 and TRBJ2-3; D is perhaps TRBD1 (6 bases). This CDR3 is 14 amino acids long. Trimming took off 4 bases at V and 3 bases at J, with 11 bases between the two ends. Germline V gene data show CDR1 as MNHEY and CDR2 as SMNVEV (reference sequence). The CDR3 coding sequence is TGTGCCAGCAGTTCCCTCCAGGGGACAGATACGCAGTATTTT. Translating gives CASSSLQGTDTQYF.

This clonotype was counted only a few times. This rearrangement joins TRBV19 to TRBJ1-6; a possible D gene is TRBD1 (6 bases). V gave up 5 bases and J gave up 10 bases, with 15 bases separating them. Germline CDR1 is LNHDA and CDR2 is SQIVND (reference sequence). CDR3 length equals 14 residues. The CDR3 sequence is CASSPGTTQSPLHF. As DNA, the CDR3 is TGTGCCAGTAGTCCAGGGACAACTCAGTCACCCCTCCACTTT.

This clonotype was picked up many times. The chain employs TRBV4-3 and TRBJ1-2; no clear D. The CDR3 sequence is 14 residues long. V lost 1 base and J 3 bases, leaving 9 bases between the germline ends. CDR1 and CDR2 (germline): LGHNA, YSLEER. The CDR3 DNA sequence: TGCGCCAGCAGCCAAGTGTCCCAAGACTATGGCTACACCTTC. This codes for CASSQVSQDYGYTF.

The rearrangement uses TRBV4-3 and TRBJ1-4; D is unresolved. CDR1 and CDR2 from the germline V gene are LGHNA and YSLEER. The CDR3 runs 14 residues. V was trimmed by 1 base and J by 5 bases, leaving 8 bases between them. In DNA, the CDR3 is TGCGCCAGCAGCCAAGTTAGCGGGAATGAAAAACTGTTTTTT. It yields the protein CASSQVSGNEKLFF.